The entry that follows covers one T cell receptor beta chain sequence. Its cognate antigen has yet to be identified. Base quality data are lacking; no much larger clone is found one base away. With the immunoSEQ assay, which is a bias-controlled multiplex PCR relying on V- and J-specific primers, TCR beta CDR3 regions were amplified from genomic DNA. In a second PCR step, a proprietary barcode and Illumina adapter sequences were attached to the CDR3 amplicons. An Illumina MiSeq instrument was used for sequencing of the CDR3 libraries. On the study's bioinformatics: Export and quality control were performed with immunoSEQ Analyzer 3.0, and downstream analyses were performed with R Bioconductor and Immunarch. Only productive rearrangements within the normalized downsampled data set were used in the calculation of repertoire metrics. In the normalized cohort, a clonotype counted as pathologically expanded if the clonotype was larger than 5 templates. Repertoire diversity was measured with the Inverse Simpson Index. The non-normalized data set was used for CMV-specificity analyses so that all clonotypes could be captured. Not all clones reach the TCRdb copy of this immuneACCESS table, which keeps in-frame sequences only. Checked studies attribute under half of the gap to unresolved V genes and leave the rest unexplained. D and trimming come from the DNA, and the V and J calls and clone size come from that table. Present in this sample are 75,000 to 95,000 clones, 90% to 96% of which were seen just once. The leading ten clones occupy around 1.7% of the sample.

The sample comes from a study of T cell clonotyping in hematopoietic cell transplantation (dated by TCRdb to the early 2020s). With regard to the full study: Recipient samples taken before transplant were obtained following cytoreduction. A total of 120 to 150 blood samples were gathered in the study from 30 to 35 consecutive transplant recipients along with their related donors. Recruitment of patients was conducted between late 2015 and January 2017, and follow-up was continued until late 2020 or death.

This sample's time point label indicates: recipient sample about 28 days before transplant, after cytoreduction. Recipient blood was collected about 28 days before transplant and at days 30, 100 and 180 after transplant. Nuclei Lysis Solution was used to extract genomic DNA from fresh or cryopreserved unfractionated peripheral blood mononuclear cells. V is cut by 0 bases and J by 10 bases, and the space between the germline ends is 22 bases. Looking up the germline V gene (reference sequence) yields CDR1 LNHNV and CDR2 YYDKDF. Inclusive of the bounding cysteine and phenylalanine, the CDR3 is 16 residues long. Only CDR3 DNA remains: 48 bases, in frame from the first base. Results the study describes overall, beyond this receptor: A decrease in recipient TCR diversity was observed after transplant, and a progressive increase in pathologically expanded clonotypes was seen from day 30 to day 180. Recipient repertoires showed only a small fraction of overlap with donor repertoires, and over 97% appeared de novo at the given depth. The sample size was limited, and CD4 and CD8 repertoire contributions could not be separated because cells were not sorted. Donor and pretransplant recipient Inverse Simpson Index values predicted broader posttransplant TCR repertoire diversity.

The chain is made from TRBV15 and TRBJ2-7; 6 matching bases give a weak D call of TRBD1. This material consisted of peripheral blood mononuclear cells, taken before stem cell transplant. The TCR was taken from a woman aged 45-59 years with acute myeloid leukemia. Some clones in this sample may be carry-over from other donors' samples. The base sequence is TGTGCCACCAGCAGAGAACGGGACACCTCACCGGAGGTTCAGTACTTC. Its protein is CATSRERDTSPEVQYF.